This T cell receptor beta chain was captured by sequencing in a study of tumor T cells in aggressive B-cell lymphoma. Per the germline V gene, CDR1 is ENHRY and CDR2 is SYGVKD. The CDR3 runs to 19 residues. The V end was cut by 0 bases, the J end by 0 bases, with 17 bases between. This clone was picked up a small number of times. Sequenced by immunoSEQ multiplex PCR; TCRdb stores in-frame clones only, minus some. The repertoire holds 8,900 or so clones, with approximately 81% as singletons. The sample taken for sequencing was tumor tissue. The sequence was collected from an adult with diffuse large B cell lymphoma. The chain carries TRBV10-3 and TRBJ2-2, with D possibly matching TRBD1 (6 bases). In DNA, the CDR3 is TGTGCCATCAGTGAGTCTGACAGGACACTCGTTGCGAACACCGGGGAGCTGTTTTTT. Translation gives CAISESDRTLVANTGELFF.